The clone carrying this TCR beta chain came up once. Its antigen is as yet unknown. Deep-level assay runs were performed. Data came from immunoSEQ multiplex PCR; TCRdb stores just in-frame clones and leaves some out. This sample has around 620,000 clones, with about 95% found just once. The data are from a study of shared clonotypes between healthy human individuals. General study findings and limits: Enrolling few donors narrowed the genetic and exposure-history diversity that was represented. For naive CD4 cells, roughly 4.8% of clonotypes were shared across a few donors.

V lost 4 bases and J 2 bases, leaving 12 bases between the germline ends. Germline CDR1 MGHDK, CDR2 SYGVNS. The length of the CDR3 is 14 residues. It was CD45RO-negative cells, positively selected for CCR7, that made up naive CD8 cells, with terminally differentiated effector memory CD45RA+ cells excluded. Within Nashville, Tennessee resided all donors, each a Caucasian adult. Sequenced: naive CD8+ T cells sorted from blood. The sequence was obtained from a woman aged 25 to 39 in good health. V usage is TRBV25-1 and J usage is TRBJ2-7, with D possibly TRBD2 on 5 matching bases. CDR3 residues: CASSGPDWAYEQYF. As DNA, the CDR3 is TGTGCCAGCAGTGGCCCGGACTGGGCCTACGAGCAGTACTTC.